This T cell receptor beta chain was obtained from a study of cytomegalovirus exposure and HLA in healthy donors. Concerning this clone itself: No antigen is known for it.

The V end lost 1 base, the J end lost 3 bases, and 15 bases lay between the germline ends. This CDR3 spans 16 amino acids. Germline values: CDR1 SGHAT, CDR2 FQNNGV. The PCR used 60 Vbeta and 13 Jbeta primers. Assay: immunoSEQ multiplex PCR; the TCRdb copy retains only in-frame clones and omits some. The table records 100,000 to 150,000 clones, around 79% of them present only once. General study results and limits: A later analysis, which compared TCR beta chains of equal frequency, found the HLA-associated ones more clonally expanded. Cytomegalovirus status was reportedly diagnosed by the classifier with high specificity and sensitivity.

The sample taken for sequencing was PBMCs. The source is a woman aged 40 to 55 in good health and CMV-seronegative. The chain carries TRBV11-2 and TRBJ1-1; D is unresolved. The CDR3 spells CASSLVRRSWDTEAFF. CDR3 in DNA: TGTGCCAGCAGCTTAGTAAGGCGGAGCTGGGACACTGAAGCTTTCTTT.